The 27 T cell receptor beta chains listed next were all sequenced from one sample in a study of control samples from healthy donors and cancer patients. Using immunoSEQ multiplex PCR, the repertoire was profiled, and TCRdb retains in-frame clones only, with some absent. The sample carries 150,000 to 200,000 clones, nearly 90% recorded once. The sequenced sample was blood. The receptor set was obtained from a woman aged 50 to 65 in good health.

V is TRBV11-2 and J is TRBJ1-5; D is undetermined. CDR1 is SGHAT and CDR2 is FQNNGV in the germline V gene. Trimming pared 0 bases from V and 9 bases from J, leaving 15 bases between. CDR3 size: 15 residues. The CDR3 spells CASSLDLTVGGPQHF. CDR3 nucleotides: TGTGCCAGCAGCTTAGATTTGACCGTGGGTGGGCCCCAGCATTTT. Looking up the rest from reference TRBV11-2 and TRBJ1-5 gives the full variable domain: EAGVAQSPRYKIIEKRQSVAFWCNPISGHATLYWYQQILGQGPKLLIQFQNNGVVDDSQLPKDRFSAERLKGVDSTLKIQPAKLEDSAVYLCASSLDLTVGGPQHFGDGTRLSIL.

V usage is TRBV29-1 and J usage is TRBJ1-1; D is perhaps TRBD1 (5 bases). Germline-derived CDR1 and CDR2 are SQVTM and ANQGSEA. CDR3 length: 12 amino acids. V was pared by 6 bases and J by 5 bases, with 13 bases between. Written as DNA, the CDR3 is TGCAGCGTACGTCAAGGGGATACTGAAGCTTTCTTT. Amino acid sequence: CSVRQGDTEAFF.

V usage is TRBV30 and J usage is TRBJ1-4; no firm D call. This CDR3 has 12 amino acids. Trimming took off 7 bases at V and 0 bases at J, with 6 bases between the two ends. Germline values: CDR1 GTSNPN, CDR2 SVGIG (reference sequence). The CDR3 sequence is CAYMATNEKLFF. In DNA form, the CDR3 reads TGTGCCTATATGGCAACTAATGAAAAACTGTTTTTT.

This chain links TRBV3-1 (or the pseudogene TRBV3-2) with TRBJ1-4, with 7 bases identical to TRBD1. The V and J ends lost 2 bases and 7 bases, in that order; junction bases with no gene match: 7. This CDR3 has 15 residues. Germline V gene sequence: CDR1 LGHDT, CDR2 YNNKEL (reference sequence). The CDR3 protein is CASSQRQGTGEKLFF. CDR3 coding DNA: TGTGCCAGCAGCCAAAGACAGGGAACAGGTGAAAAACTGTTTTTT.

V and J are TRBV4-1 and TRBJ1-6, with unresolved D. Trimming stripped 2 bases from V and 9 bases from J, with 14 bases between. Germline loops: CDR1 MGHRA, CDR2 YSYEKL. The CDR3 spans 15 residues. CDR3: CASSQLIQPGSPLHF. The CDR3 DNA reads as TGCGCCAGCAGCCAACTGATCCAGCCGGGTTCACCCCTCCACTTT.

Points on this clone: Other DNA sequences of this sample code for an identical CDR3. V is TRBV19 and J is TRBJ1-5; D is possibly TRBD1 (5 bases). Germline V gene lookup returns CDR1 LNHDA and CDR2 SQIVND (reference sequence). V was cut by 3 bases and J by 6 bases, with 9 bases left in between. The CDR3 spans 13 residues. The CDR3 coding sequence is TGTGCCAGTAGTATCGGAGGGGCTCAGCCCCAGCATTTT. Translation gives CASSIGGAQPQHF.

This clone is a singleton in its sample. This chain uses TRBV3-1 (or the pseudogene TRBV3-2) with TRBJ1-1, with 7 bases identical to TRBD1. Germline V gene sequence: CDR1 LGHDT, CDR2 YNNKEL (reference sequence). The CDR3 extends over 14 amino acids. J gave up 2 bases and V 4 bases, and 4 bases lay outside the gene matches. CDR3 amino acids: CASSLGQINTEAFF. CDR3 in DNA: TGTGCCAGCAGCCTGGGACAGATAAACACTGAAGCTTTCTTT.

CDR3 protein: CASSPPPPAPVYTF. CDR3 in DNA: TGTGCCAGCAGCCCCCCTCCCCCCGCCCCGGTTTACACCTTC. This chain links TRBV7-9 with TRBJ1-2; unclear D gene. CDR1 and CDR2 (germline): SEHNR, FQNEAQ (reference sequence). With 5 bases removed from V and 11 bases from J, the gap between germline ends came to 21 bases. This CDR3 has 14 residues.

The chain uses TRBV5-1 and TRBJ1-3; no definite D call. Germline CDR1 reads SGHRS; CDR2 reads YFSETQ. The V gene lost 0 bases and the J gene lost 0 bases, with 10 bases spanning the gap. This CDR3 spans 16 amino acids. The CDR3, as DNA: TGCGCCAGCAGCTTGGAGGCCAGTCCCTCTGGAAACACCATATATTTT. The encoded protein is CASSLEASPSGNTIYF.

In this sample, this clone turned up once. The rearrangement links TRBV5-1 to TRBJ2-3, with D possibly TRBD1 on 5 matching bases. The V and J ends lost 4 bases and 4 bases respectively, with 19 bases between them. CDR1 and CDR2 from the germline V gene are SGHRS and YFSETQ. The CDR3 runs 16 residues. CDR3: CASSLRWQGGPDTQYF. DNA of the CDR3: TGCGCCAGCAGCCTACGTTGGCAGGGTGGACCAGATACGCAGTATTTT.

The chain links TRBV7-3 to TRBJ2-3; D not resolved. CDR1 and CDR2 from the germline V gene are SGHTA and FQGTGA. This CDR3 has 13 amino acids. V dropped 8 bases and J dropped 1 base, with 10 bases sitting between them. Here the CDR3 DNA reads TGTGCCAGCGGGCGTGTGGGCACAGATACGCAGTATTTT. Translating gives CASGRVGTDTQYF.

The chain is built from TRBV30 and TRBJ2-7, with 9 bases that match TRBD1. This CDR3 is built from 13 residues. With 4 bases clipped from V and 2 bases from J, the junction kept 3 bases outside the gene matches. The germline CDR1 and CDR2 sequences are GTSNPN and SVGIG (reference sequence). CDR3 bases: TGTGCCTGGACCGGGACAGGGCCCTACGAGCAGTACTTC. Its protein is CAWTGTGPYEQYF.

The chain joins TRBV28 to TRBJ1-2, with a possible D match to TRBD1 (5 bases). CDR1 is MDHEN and CDR2 is SYDVKM in the germline V gene. CDR3 length equals 13 residues. V was cut by 5 bases and J by 8 bases, with 15 bases left in between. The CDR3 DNA reads TGTGCCAGCAGTAGGGGCTCCCGTCTGGGCTACACCTTC. It yields the protein CASSRGSRLGYTF.

This clone was seen more than once but under ten times. The V and J genes are TRBV7-2 and TRBJ1-2; D unclear. V was pared by 2 bases and J by 8 bases, with 6 bases between. There are 11 residues in the CDR3. Looked up from germline, CDR1 is SGHTA and CDR2 is FQGNSA. As DNA, the CDR3 is TGTGCCAGCAGCTTATACATGGGCTACACCTTC. Residues: CASSLYMGYTF.

V is TRBV9 and J is TRBJ2-3; 7 nucleotides line up with TRBD2. Germline CDR1 and CDR2: SGDLS and YYNGEE. V trimming: 3 bases; J trimming: 2 bases; junction bases outside the gene matches: 9. The CDR3 has 16 amino acids. CDR3 in DNA: TGTGCCAGCAGCGGAAAGCGGGGAGACGTCACAGATACGCAGTATTTT. Its translation: CASSGKRGDVTDTQYF.

This chain connects TRBV7-2 to TRBJ2-3; the D is unclear. CDR1 and CDR2 from the germline V gene are SGHTA and FQGNSA. The length of the CDR3 is 15 residues. V gave up 1 base and J gave up 1 base, with 9 bases separating them. The CDR3 reads CASSLEAVRTDTQYF. For the CDR3, the DNA is TGTGCCAGCAGCTTAGAGGCGGTACGCACAGATACGCAGTATTTT.

V is TRBV9 and J is TRBJ1-1; TRBD1 might be the D (6 bases). Per the germline V gene, CDR1 is SGDLS and CDR2 is YYNGEE. This CDR3 comprises 15 residues. V was shortened by 0 bases and J by 1 base, with 10 bases between the two germline ends. The CDR3 loop is CASSVAGGPNTEAFF. The CDR3 DNA is TGTGCCAGCAGCGTAGCGGGGGGCCCGAACACTGAAGCTTTCTTT.

This rearrangement joins TRBV5-1 to TRBJ2-5; D might be TRBD1 (7 bases). V was cut by 0 bases and J by 5 bases, with 14 bases left in between. This CDR3 is 15 amino acids long. Germline CDR1 is SGHRS and CDR2 is YFSETQ. The CDR3 spells CASSLGDRGGETQYF. The CDR3 coding sequence is TGCGCCAGCAGCTTGGGGGACAGAGGAGGGGAGACCCAGTACTTC.

The gene calls are TRBV5-1 and TRBJ1-1; D unresolved. The CDR3 has 13 amino acids. CDR1 and CDR2 from the germline V gene are SGHRS and YFSETQ. With 7 bases removed from V and 0 bases from J, the gap between germline ends came to 10 bases. CDR3 DNA sequence: TGCGCCAGCCGAATAAGTTTGAACACTGAAGCTTTCTTT. Translation gives CASRISLNTEAFF.

V and J are TRBV6-1 and TRBJ1-5; perhaps TRBD1 as D (5 bases). The CDR3 consists of 14 residues. CDR1 is MNHNS, CDR2 SASEGT, per germline. The germline V and J ends were trimmed by 1 base and 11 bases, with 15 bases remaining between them. The CDR3 nucleotides are TGTGCCAGCAGTGAAGGTACAGGTTTTTTGGCCCAGCATTTT. As protein: CASSEGTGFLAQHF.

A word on this clone: Compared with germline, one end of the junction differs, possibly owing to a read error. The rearrangement joins TRBV6-2 or TRBV6-3 to TRBJ2-3, with a weak D call TRBD2 (6 bases). The CDR3 is 12 amino acids. Per the germline V gene, CDR1 is MNHEY and CDR2 is SVGEGT. The CDR3 DNA is TGTGCCAGCAGACCTTACCCGGGACTCGACCATTTT. Translated, it gives CASRPYPGLDHF.

A word on this clone: Other DNA sequences of this sample code for an identical CDR3. This chain connects TRBV2 to TRBJ1-1; 8 positions match TRBD1. In germline, CDR1 is SNHLY, CDR2 FYNNEI. Trimming cost V 4 bases and J 5 bases; bases outside gene matches: 3. The CDR3 runs to 13 residues. The CDR3 nucleotides read TGTGCCAGCAGTGGACAGGGGCGGACTGAAGCTTTCTTT. Encoded protein: CASSGQGRTEAFF. The full variable domain, in which reference TRBV2 and TRBJ1-1 provide the parts outside the CDR3, is EPEVTQTPSHQVTQMGQEVILRCVPISNHLYFYWYRQILGQKVEFLVSFYNNEISEKSEIFDDQFSVERPDGSNFTLKIRSTKLEDSAMYFCASSGQGRTEAFFGQGTRLTVV.

V and J are TRBV11-2 and TRBJ2-7, with 11 bases matching TRBD1. Germline CDR1 SGHAT, CDR2 FQNNGV. This CDR3 spans 15 amino acids. V lost 4 bases, J lost 4 bases, and 6 bases stayed unmatched. The CDR3 bases are TGTGCCAGCAGCTCGCCCCGGGACAGGGGGTACGAGCAGTACTTC. Its protein product is CASSSPRDRGYEQYF.

The chain joins TRBV6-5 to TRBJ1-4; tentative D call: TRBD1 (5 bases). Trimming stripped 7 bases from V and 5 bases from J, with 11 bases between. In germline, CDR1 is MNHEY, CDR2 SVGAGI. This CDR3 spans 13 amino acids. CDR3 bases: TGTGCCAGCACTGGGACGGTAAATGAAAAACTGTTTTTT. It encodes CASTGTVNEKLFF.

The chain links TRBV5-4 to TRBJ2-7, with D perhaps TRBD1 or TRBD2 (5 bases each). Between the trimmed V and J ends, which lost 4 bases and 0 bases, there was a span of 14 bases. CDR3 length: 15 amino acids. Germline V gives CDR1 SGHNT, CDR2 YYREEE (reference sequence). The chain's CDR3 is CASSPAWGSSYEQYF. The CDR3 nucleotides read TGTGCCAGCAGCCCCGCTTGGGGGAGCTCCTACGAGCAGTACTTC.

The chain recombines TRBV10-3 with TRBJ2-3, with D possibly called TRBD1 or TRBD2 (5 bases each). Germline CDR1 ENHRY, CDR2 SYGVKD. V was clipped by 4 bases and J by 4 bases, with 9 bases between them. The CDR3 consists of 13 residues. CDR3 sequence reads: CAISGQGPDTQYF. Written as DNA, the CDR3 is TGTGCCATCAGTGGTCAGGGACCAGATACGCAGTATTTT.

The chain recombines TRBV14 with TRBJ2-3; TRBD2 matches 10 bases. The germline CDR1 and CDR2 sequences are SGHDN and FVKESK. The CDR3 consists of 15 residues. The V gene end was trimmed by 5 bases and the J gene end by 1 base; junction bases not matched to a gene: 3. Here the CDR3 DNA reads TGTGCCAGCAGCTCAGGACTAGCGGGCACAGATACGCAGTATTTT. It codes for CASSSGLAGTDTQYF. Complete variable domain (other parts from reference TRBV14 and TRBJ2-3): EAGVTQFPSHSVIEKGQTVTLRCDPISGHDNLYWYRRVMGKEIKFLLHFVKESKQDESGMPNNRFLAERTGGTYSTLKVQPAELEDSGVYFCASSSGLAGTDTQYFGPGTRLTVL.